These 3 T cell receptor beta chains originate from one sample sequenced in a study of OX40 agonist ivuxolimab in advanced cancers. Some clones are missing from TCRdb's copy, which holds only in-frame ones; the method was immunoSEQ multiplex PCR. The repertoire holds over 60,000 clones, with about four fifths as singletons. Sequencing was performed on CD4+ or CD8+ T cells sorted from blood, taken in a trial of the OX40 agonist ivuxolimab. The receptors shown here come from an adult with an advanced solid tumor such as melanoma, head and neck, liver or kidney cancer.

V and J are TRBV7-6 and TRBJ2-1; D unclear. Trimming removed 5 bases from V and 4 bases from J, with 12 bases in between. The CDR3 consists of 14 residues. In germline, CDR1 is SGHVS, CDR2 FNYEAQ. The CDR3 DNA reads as TGTGCCAGCAGCGCGCAAGAGGTATACAATGAGCAGTTCTTC. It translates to CASSAQEVYNEQFF. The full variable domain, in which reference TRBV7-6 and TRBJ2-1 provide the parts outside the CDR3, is GAGVSQSPRYKVTKRGQDVALRCDPISGHVSLYWYRQALGQGPEFLTYFNYEAQQDKSGLPNDRFSAERPEGSISTLTIQRTEQRDSAMYRCASSAQEVYNEQFFGPGTRLTVL.

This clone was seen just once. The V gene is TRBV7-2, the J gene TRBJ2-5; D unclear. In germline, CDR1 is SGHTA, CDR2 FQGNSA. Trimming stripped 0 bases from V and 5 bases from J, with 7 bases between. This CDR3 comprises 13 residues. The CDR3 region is CASSLAGWETQYF. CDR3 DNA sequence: TGTGCCAGCAGCTTAGCGGGTTGGGAGACCCAGTACTTC. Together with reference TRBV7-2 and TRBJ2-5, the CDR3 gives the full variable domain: GAGVSQSPSNKVTEKGKDVELRCDPISGHTALYWYRQSLGQGLEFLIYFQGNSAPDKSGLPSDRFSAERTGGSVSTLTIQRTQQEDSAVYLCASSLAGWETQYFGPGTRLLVL.

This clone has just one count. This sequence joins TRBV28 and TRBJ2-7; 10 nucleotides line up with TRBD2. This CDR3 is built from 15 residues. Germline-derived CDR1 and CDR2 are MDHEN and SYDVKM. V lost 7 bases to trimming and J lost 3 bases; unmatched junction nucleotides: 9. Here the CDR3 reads CASNSGRLGFYEQYF. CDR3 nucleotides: TGTGCCAGCAATAGCGGGAGGCTTGGGTTCTACGAGCAGTACTTC.